The clone carrying this T cell receptor (beta chain) was picked up a small number of times. The antigen remains unidentified. This specimen belongs to a study of T cell repertoires in cytomegalovirus infection. Via MiXCR, TCRdb re-called the reads, giving one row per CDR3 protein. The data show fewer than 1,000,000 distinct CDR3 sequences, with approximately 33% seen just once and roughly 13% held by the top ten. The germline V gene encodes CDR1 SGHVS and CDR2 FNYEAQ. V was trimmed by 5 bases and J by 3 bases, leaving 20 bases between them. This CDR3 has 17 residues. The origin of this receptor is a human donor in good health (CMV status not recorded). Some clones in this sample may be carry-over from other donors' samples. V is TRBV7-6 and J is TRBJ1-5; perhaps TRBD1 as D (6 bases). Sequencing was performed on cultured CD8+ T cells from PBMCs, taken from culture after CMV antigen stimulation. The CDR3 protein is CASSPQRGGIVNQPQHF. In nucleotides, the CDR3 is TGTGCCAGCAGCCCACAGCGGGGGGGCATAGTCAATCAGCCCCAGCATTTT. Together with reference TRBV7-6 and TRBJ1-5, the CDR3 gives the full variable domain: GAGVSQSPRYKVTKRGQDVALRCDPISGHVSLYWYRQALGQGPEFLTYFNYEAQQDKSGLPNDRFSAERPEGSISTLTIQRTEQRDSAMYRCASSPQRGGIVNQPQHFGDGTRLSIL.